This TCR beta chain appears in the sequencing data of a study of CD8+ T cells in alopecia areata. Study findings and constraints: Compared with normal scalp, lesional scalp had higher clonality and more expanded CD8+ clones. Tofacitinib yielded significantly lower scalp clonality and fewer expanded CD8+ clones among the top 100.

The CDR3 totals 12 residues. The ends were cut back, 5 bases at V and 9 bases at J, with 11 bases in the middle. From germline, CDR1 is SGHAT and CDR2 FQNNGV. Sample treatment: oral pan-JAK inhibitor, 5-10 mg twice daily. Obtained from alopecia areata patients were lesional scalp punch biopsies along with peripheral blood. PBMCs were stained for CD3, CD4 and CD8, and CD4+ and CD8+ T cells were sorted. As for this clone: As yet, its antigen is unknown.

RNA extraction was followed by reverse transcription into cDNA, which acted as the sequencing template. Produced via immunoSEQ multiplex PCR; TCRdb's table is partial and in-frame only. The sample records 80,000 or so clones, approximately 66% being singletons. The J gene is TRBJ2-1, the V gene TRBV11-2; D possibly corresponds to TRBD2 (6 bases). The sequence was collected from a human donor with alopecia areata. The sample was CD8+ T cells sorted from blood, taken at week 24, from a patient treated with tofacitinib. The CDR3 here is CASSQGLGEQFF. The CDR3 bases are TGTGCCAGCAGCCAGGGACTTGGTGAGCAGTTCTTC.